Below, 25 T cell receptor beta chains from the same sample are listed, as sequenced in a study of blood T cell repertoires in COVID-19. Repertoires were generated with immunoSEQ multiplex PCR, while TCRdb's copy carries only in-frame clones and drops some. The sample consists of under 200,000 clones, over 80% of them appearing once. Sequencing was done on a sample of peripheral blood. The receptors shown here come from an elderly woman with active or convalescent COVID-19.

V and J are TRBV6-1 and TRBJ2-3; D perhaps matches TRBD2 (6 bases). Between the trimmed V and J ends, which lost 2 bases and 4 bases, there was a span of 13 bases. This CDR3 region has 15 residues. CDR1 is MNHNS and CDR2 is SASEGT in the germline V gene. CDR3: CASSESGRGADTQYF. The DNA of the CDR3 is TGTGCCAGCAGTGAAAGTGGGCGGGGCGCAGATACGCAGTATTTT.

CDR3 DNA sequence: TGTGCCAGCAGCCCGGGATCTACTGGAAACACCATATATTTT. This codes for CASSPGSTGNTIYF. The rearrangement uses TRBV11-2 and TRBJ1-3; D is undetermined. The V end was cut by 5 bases, the J end by 2 bases, with 10 bases between. The CDR3 extends over 14 amino acids. The V gene's germline CDR1 is SGHAT and CDR2 FQNNGV.

The rearrangement links TRBV19 to TRBJ2-7; unclear D gene. Looked up from germline, CDR1 is LNHDA and CDR2 is SQIVND (reference sequence). The CDR3 consists of 14 residues. Between the trimmed V and J ends, which lost 3 bases and 2 bases, there was a span of 11 bases. The CDR3, as DNA: TGTGCCAGTAGTATTAGTCTCCCCACCTACGAGCAGTACTTC. This encodes CASSISLPTYEQYF.

The chain combines TRBV6-2 or TRBV6-3 with TRBJ1-3, with D unresolved. The V and J ends lost 4 bases and 4 bases respectively, with 8 bases between them. Germline assignment: CDR1 MNHEY and CDR2 SVGEGT. The CDR3 covers 13 residues. The CDR3: CASSSGGGNTIYF. The CDR3, as DNA: TGTGCCAGCAGTTCCGGAGGGGGAAACACCATATATTTT.

V and J are TRBV30 and TRBJ1-4; TRBD1 is a possible D gene (6 bases). Trimming took 4 bases from V and 4 from J, leaving 10 bases between them. The CDR3 has 13 residues. Germline values: CDR1 GTSNPN, CDR2 SVGIG (reference sequence). The CDR3 reads CAWKGDNNEKLFF. In nucleotides, the CDR3 is TGTGCCTGGAAGGGGGACAATAATGAAAAACTGTTTTTT.

The V gene is TRBV5-4, the J gene TRBJ1-1; D is perhaps TRBD1 (5 bases). The CDR3 is 10 amino acids. The germline V gene encodes CDR1 SGHNT and CDR2 YYREEE (reference sequence). V lost 7 bases and J lost 6, with 7 bases in between. The CDR3 here is CASEQAEAFF. CDR3 bases: TGTGCCAGCGAACAGGCTGAAGCTTTCTTT.

This sequence joins TRBV5-1 and TRBJ2-5; D unresolved. This CDR3 spans 12 amino acids. From germline, CDR1 is SGHRS and CDR2 YFSETQ. V gave up 4 bases and J gave up 1 base, with 5 bases separating them. The CDR3 DNA reads as TGCGCCAGCAGCGCGTCCCAAGAGACCCAGTACTTC. Translated: CASSASQETQYF.

The chain joins TRBV4-3 to TRBJ2-3, with D unclear. Germline values: CDR1 LGHNA, CDR2 YSLEER. Trimming removed 0 bases at V and 1 base at J, with 17 bases between. There are 18 residues in the CDR3. This chain's CDR3 is CASSQDSLVAWGTDTQYF. Written as DNA, the CDR3 is TGCGCCAGCAGCCAAGATTCGTTGGTAGCTTGGGGCACAGATACGCAGTATTTT.

The chain combines TRBV10-1 with TRBJ2-1, with TRBD1 identical over 8 bases. The CDR3 runs 15 residues. Unmatched junction bases numbered 3, after V lost 4 bases and J lost 1 base. CDR1 is WNHNN, CDR2 SYGVQD, per germline (reference sequence). Here the CDR3 reads CASSAGQGSYNEQFF. Written as DNA, the CDR3 is TGCGCCAGCAGTGCCGGACAGGGTTCCTACAATGAGCAGTTCTTC.

The V and J genes are TRBV7-2 and TRBJ2-7; D is perhaps TRBD2 (6 bases). Trimming stripped 6 bases from V and 6 bases from J, with 12 bases between. The CDR3 extends over 12 amino acids. The germline V gene has CDR1 SGHTA and CDR2 FQGNSA. CDR3 amino acids: CASSSDYPEQYF. The DNA for the CDR3 is TGTGCCAGCAGTTCGGACTACCCCGAGCAGTACTTC.

The V gene is TRBV6-5, the J gene TRBJ1-1; 10 nucleotides agree with TRBD1. V shed 6 bases and J 8 bases; nucleotides not matched to a gene: 3. Per germline, CDR1 MNHEY and CDR2 SVGAGI. The CDR3 sequence is 12 residues long. CDR3 amino acids: CASSTDRGEAFF. The CDR3 DNA reads TGTGCCAGCAGCACGGACAGGGGGGAAGCTTTCTTT.

This chain connects TRBV11-3 to TRBJ2-1; 7 nucleotides align to TRBD1. This CDR3 spans 14 amino acids. Germline V gene lookup returns CDR1 SGHNT and CDR2 YENEEA. Trimming cost V 5 bases and J 4 bases; bases outside gene matches: 5. CDR3 DNA sequence: TGTGCCAGCAGCGTCGGACAGGAGTACAATGAGCAGTTCTTC. Translation gives CASSVGQEYNEQFF.

The chain is built from TRBV6-5 and TRBJ1-2; D ambiguous. Trimming cost V 6 bases and J 2 bases, with 16 bases left between them. CDR3 length: 15 amino acids. In germline, CDR1 is MNHEY, CDR2 SVGAGI. The CDR3 loop reads CASRPGPTGNYGYTF. DNA of the CDR3: TGTGCCAGCAGGCCTGGGCCTACGGGAAACTATGGCTACACCTTC.

This clone was picked up a small number of times. The J gene is TRBJ2-2, the V gene TRBV9; D gene unclear. Trimming removed 5 bases from V and 0 bases from J, with 8 bases in between. The CDR3 runs to 14 residues. In germline, CDR1 is SGDLS, CDR2 YYNGEE. The CDR3 DNA is TGTGCCAGCAGGAGAAAAACGAACACCGGGGAGCTGTTTTTT. This codes for CASRRKTNTGELFF.

This clone was counted once. The chain links TRBV19 to TRBJ1-1; D is perhaps TRBD1 (6 bases). Germline V gene lookup returns CDR1 LNHDA and CDR2 SQIVND (reference sequence). The V and J ends lost 7 bases and 2 bases respectively, with 14 bases between them. This CDR3 comprises 14 residues. The CDR3 DNA sequence: TGTGCCAGTACGACGACAGGAGCTAACACTGAAGCTTTCTTT. Translation: CASTTTGANTEAFF.

The chain has TRBV5-1 and TRBJ1-1; weak D call: TRBD1 (5 bases). V was trimmed by 0 bases and J by 4 bases, leaving 7 bases between them. The CDR3 runs 13 residues. The germline V gene encodes CDR1 SGHRS and CDR2 YFSETQ. The CDR3 coding sequence is TGCGCCAGCAGCTTGGGCGGGGGCACTGAAGCTTTCTTT. This gives the protein CASSLGGGTEAFF.

On this clone: Other DNA sequences from this sample encode an identical CDR3 as well. This chain uses TRBV9 with TRBJ2-2; 7 nucleotides agree with TRBD1. This CDR3 region has 16 residues. Trimming at V came to 4 bases and at J to 0 bases, leaving 6 bases not matched to a gene. Germline assignment: CDR1 SGDLS and CDR2 YYNGEE. The CDR3 is CASSIPGTANTGELFF. CDR3 in DNA: TGTGCCAGCAGCATCCCAGGGACAGCGAACACCGGGGAGCTGTTTTTT.

This chain uses TRBV20-1 with TRBJ1-2, with D tentatively TRBD1 (5 bases). V lost 2 bases and J 8 bases, leaving 9 bases between the germline ends. The CDR3 spans 11 residues. CDR1 and CDR2 from the germline V gene are DFQATT and SNEGSKA (reference sequence). In DNA, the CDR3 is TGCAGTGCTAGACCAGGGAACGGCTACACCTTC. It specifies CSARPGNGYTF.

V usage is TRBV3-1 (or the pseudogene TRBV3-2) and J usage is TRBJ2-5; perhaps TRBD2 as D (6 bases). Germline V gene data show CDR1 as LGHDT and CDR2 as YNNKEL (reference sequence). The CDR3 spans 16 residues. V shed 0 bases and J shed 5 bases, with 16 bases lying between them. The CDR3 DNA sequence: TGTGCCAGCAGCCAAGATTGGCGGGAAGAAAGGGAGACCCAGTACTTC. It specifies CASSQDWREERETQYF.

The genes are TRBV2 and TRBJ1-2; 11 nucleotides match TRBD1. The CDR3 sequence is 14 residues long. From germline, CDR1 is SNHLY and CDR2 FYNNEI. The V segment lost 5 bases and the J segment 6 bases; nucleotides outside the gene matches: 5. Written as DNA, the CDR3 is TGTGCCAGCAGTTCCTGGACAGGGGGCGATGGCTACACCTTC. This gives the protein CASSSWTGGDGYTF. Supplemented by reference TRBV2 and TRBJ1-2, the full variable domain reads EPEVTQTPSHQVTQMGQEVILRCVPISNHLYFYWYRQILGQKVEFLVSFYNNEISEKSEIFDDQFSVERPDGSNFTLKIRSTKLEDSAMYFCASSSWTGGDGYTFGSGTRLTVV.

This chain links TRBV7-2 with TRBJ1-1; D unresolved. V dropped 3 bases and J dropped 4 bases, with 9 bases sitting between them. The CDR3 extends over 13 amino acids. Germline values: CDR1 SGHTA, CDR2 FQGNSA. CDR3: CASSFRGGTEAFF. The CDR3 region has the DNA TGTGCCAGCAGCTTTCGGGGTGGCACTGAAGCTTTCTTT.

J is TRBJ2-1 and V is TRBV5-1, with 7 nucleotides matching TRBD2. CDR3 size: 15 residues. V dropped 1 base and J dropped 7; count of bases not matched to a gene: 8. Germline CDR1 is SGHRS and CDR2 is YFSETQ. The CDR3 sequence is CASSLKAGLGNEQFF. DNA for the CDR3: TGCGCCAGCAGCTTGAAAGCGGGGCTAGGAAATGAGCAGTTCTTC.

V usage is TRBV5-1 and J usage is TRBJ1-4; D is ambiguous. Germline CDR1 SGHRS, CDR2 YFSETQ. This CDR3 has 14 amino acids. The germline V and J ends were trimmed by 4 bases and 8 bases, with 15 bases remaining between them. The CDR3 region has the DNA TGCGCCAGCAGCCCTGATAACTCGAAAGAAAAACTGTTTTTT. Its protein product is CASSPDNSKEKLFF.

J is TRBJ1-1 and V is TRBV6-6, with a weak D call TRBD1 (6 bases). In germline, CDR1 is MNHNY, CDR2 SVGAGI (reference sequence). This CDR3 has 11 residues. Trimming removed 9 bases at V and 3 bases at J, with 8 bases between. Written as DNA, the CDR3 is TGTGCCAGTACAGGGTACACTGAAGCTTTCTTT. Translated, it gives CASTGYTEAFF.

The CDR3 region is CASSLGRGRETQYF. Here the CDR3 DNA reads TGTGCCAGCAGCTTGGGTAGGGGTCGGGAGACCCAGTACTTC. The V and J genes are TRBV5-6 and TRBJ2-5; D possibly corresponds to TRBD1 (5 bases). CDR1 and CDR2 (germline): SGHDT, YYEEEE. CDR3 length: 14 residues. V was pared by 0 bases and J by 5 bases, with 11 bases between.